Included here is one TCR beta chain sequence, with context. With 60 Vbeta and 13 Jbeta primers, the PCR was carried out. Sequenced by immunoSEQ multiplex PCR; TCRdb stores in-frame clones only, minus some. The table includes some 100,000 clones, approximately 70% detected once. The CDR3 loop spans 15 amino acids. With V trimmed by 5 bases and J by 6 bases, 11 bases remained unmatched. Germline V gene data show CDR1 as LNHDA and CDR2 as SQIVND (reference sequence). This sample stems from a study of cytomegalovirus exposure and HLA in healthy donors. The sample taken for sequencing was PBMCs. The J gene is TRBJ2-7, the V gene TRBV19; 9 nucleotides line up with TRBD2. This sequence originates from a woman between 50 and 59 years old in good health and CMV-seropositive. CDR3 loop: CASSRPFGTSSEQYF. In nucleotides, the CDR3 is TGTGCCAGTAGTCGTCCTTTCGGGACTAGCTCCGAGCAGTACTTC.